The rows below give T cell receptor beta chains drawn from one sample of a study of cytomegalovirus exposure and HLA in healthy donors. Repertoires were generated with immunoSEQ multiplex PCR, while TCRdb's copy carries only in-frame clones and drops some. There are some 240,000 clones in the sample; roughly 83% occur only once, and 4.5% to 6% lies in the top ten. Sample: PBMCs. These receptors were collected from a young woman in good health and CMV-seronegative. CDR3s include the opening cysteine and the closing phenylalanine or tryptophan. D genes are given only for firm matches. A clone size is listed for some rows: how often the clone was seen (once, few, many), or a class if it is expanded.

d_gene | j_gene | abundance | v_gene | CDR3aa | CDR3nt
TRBD2 | TRBJ2-5 | NA | TRBV18 | CASSPRTSSETQYF | TGTGCCAGCTCACCAAGGACTAGCTCCGAGACCCAGTACTTC
NA | TRBJ2-7 | NA | TRBV5-4 | CASSPGGGTSSYEQYF | TGTGCCAGCAGCCCAGGAGGGGGCACAAGCTCCTACGAGCAGTACTTC
TRBD2 | TRBJ2-1 | NA | TRBV30 | CAWSVRSAGGQFF | TGTGCCTGGAGTGTACGGTCTGCGGGGGGCCAGTTCTTC
NA | TRBJ2-7 | NA | TRBV28 | CASTWGGTSYEQYF | TGTGCCAGCACATGGGGCGGGACGTCCTACGAGCAGTACTTC
NA | TRBJ2-1 | NA | TRBV2 | CASRRVGSSYNEQFF | TGTGCCTCCAGGCGGGTGGGGAGCTCCTACAATGAGCAGTTCTTC
NA | TRBJ1-1 | NA | TRBV6-6 | CASRDPGHGMNTEAFF | TGTGCCAGCAGGGACCCAGGACACGGGATGAACACTGAAGCTTTCTTT
TRBD1 | TRBJ2-7 | NA | TRBV7-6 | CASSSGQGLYEQYF | TGTGCCAGCAGCTCGGGACAGGGTTTATACGAGCAGTACTTC
TRBD1 | TRBJ2-7 | NA | TRBV4-2 | CASSPGTGEYEQYF | TGTGCCAGCAGTCCCGGGACAGGGGAGTACGAGCAGTACTTC
NA | TRBJ1-2 | NA | TRBV27 | CASSQGGFHGYTF | TGTGCCAGCAGCCAAGGAGGGTTTCATGGCTACACCTTC
TRBD2 | TRBJ2-1 | once | TRBV5-6 | CASSLWGGSYNEQFF | TGTGCCAGCAGCTTGTGGGGGGGCTCCTACAATGAGCAGTTCTTC
NA | TRBJ2-7 | NA | TRBV19 | CASSSPRAVSGISYEQYF | TGTGCCAGTAGTAGCCCCCGGGCGGTTAGCGGAATCTCCTACGAGCAGTACTTC
TRBD2 | TRBJ2-5 | NA | TRBV29-1 | CSALGGWETQYF | TGCAGCGCCCTGGGGGGGTGGGAGACCCAGTACTTC
NA | TRBJ1-2 | NA | TRBV19 | CASSIDRDYGYTF | TGTGCCAGTAGTATAGACAGGGACTATGGCTACACCTTC
NA | TRBJ1-5 | NA | TRBV29-1 | CSVLNPGQPQHF | TGCAGCGTCCTAAACCCAGGCCAGCCCCAGCATTTT
NA | TRBJ2-5 | NA | TRBV2 | CASRETDIQETQYF | TGTGCCAGCCGAGAGACTGACATCCAAGAGACCCAGTACTTC
NA | TRBJ1-5 | NA | TRBV19 | CASSTPREVNSNQPQHF | TGTGCCAGTAGTACCCCCCGGGAAGTGAATAGCAATCAGCCCCAGCATTTT
NA | TRBJ1-1 | NA | TRBV30 | CAWSQPRTGKNTEAFF | TGTGCCTGGAGTCAACCCCGGACGGGGAAGAACACTGAAGCTTTCTTT
NA | TRBJ2-3 | NA | TRBV6-6 | CASSYSLGDTQYF | TGTGCCAGCAGTTACTCGCTGGGAGATACGCAGTATTTT